This TCR beta chain was retrieved from a study of early T cells in non-severe SARS-CoV-2 infection. One entry per CDR3 protein results from TCRdb running MiXCR on the 5' RACE reads. The sample holds around 33,000 distinct CDR3 sequences, 5.5% to 6.5% seen once. The sequence was collected from an adult who was a healthcare worker with PCR-confirmed SARS-CoV-2 infection or an uninfected control (not recorded which). Specimen: whole blood.

CDR3 in DNA: TGTGCCAGCAGTGACGGGGGAAGGACAGATACGCAGTATTTT. It is translated as CASSDGGRTDTQYF. V and J are TRBV6-1 and TRBJ2-3, with D possibly TRBD2 on 6 matching bases. V was cut by 3 bases and J by 3 bases, with 10 bases left in between. There are 14 residues in the CDR3. Germline V gene lookup returns CDR1 MNHNS and CDR2 SASEGT.